Below, 11 T cell receptor beta chains from the same sample are listed, as sequenced in a study of PD-1 and CTLA-4 blockade in melanoma. Profiled with immunoSEQ multiplex PCR; TCRdb holds only in-frame clones, not every one. The sample carries 20,000 to 25,000 clones, approximately 88% recorded once. The source was CD8+ T cells from peripheral blood, collected before anti-PD-1 treatment. Receptor source: a human donor with melanoma.

This rearrangement joins TRBV28 to TRBJ1-2, with TRBD1 matching 9 bases. The CDR3 has 14 residues. The junction had 7 bases not matched to a gene; V was cut back by 6 bases and J by 5 bases. Germline V gene sequence: CDR1 MDHEN, CDR2 SYDVKM. CDR3 sequence reads: CASSLQGAVYGYTF. The CDR3 nucleotides read TGTGCCAGCAGCTTACAGGGGGCTGTTTATGGCTACACCTTC.

V gene TRBV10-3 combines with J gene TRBJ1-2; D unclear. Looked up from germline, CDR1 is ENHRY and CDR2 is SYGVKD. CDR3 size: 11 residues. The V end lost 11 bases, the J end lost 2 bases, and 9 bases lay between the germline ends. CDR3 region: CAAQENYGYTF. The CDR3 DNA is TGTGCCGCTCAAGAAAACTATGGCTACACCTTC.

The genes are TRBV6-2 or TRBV6-3 and TRBJ1-4; 9 bases map to TRBD1. Germline loops: CDR1 MNHEY, CDR2 SVGEGT. J lost 8 bases, V lost 5 bases, and 6 bases had no gene match. The CDR3 is made up of 14 amino acids. CDR3 protein: CASSEGDRDEKLFF. As DNA, the CDR3 is TGTGCCAGCAGTGAGGGGGACAGGGACGAAAAACTGTTTTTT.

V is TRBV6-2 or TRBV6-3 and J is TRBJ1-1; TRBD1 agrees at 7 bases. Germline V gives CDR1 MNHEY, CDR2 SVGEGT. Unmatched junction bases numbered 8, after V lost 0 bases and J lost 1 base. This CDR3 contains 17 residues. This CDR3 reads CASSYSRRGQGNTEAFF. The CDR3 DNA sequence: TGTGCCAGCAGTTACTCGCGGAGGGGGCAAGGGAACACTGAAGCTTTCTTT.

This clone was recorded only once. Relative to the germline gene, one junction end is altered; a read error may explain this. The rearrangement uses TRBV27 and TRBJ2-2; 9 nucleotides agree with TRBD1. The germline gives CDR1 MNHEY, CDR2 SMNVEV (reference sequence). This CDR3 has 16 amino acids. This CDR3 is CASSPLGTGNAGELFF. CDR3 sequence (DNA): TGTGCCAGCAGTCCACTTGGGACAGGGAACGCCGGGGAGCTGTTTTTT.

J is TRBJ1-2 and V is TRBV11-2; D unresolved. The CDR3 consists of 15 residues. Germline CDR1 is SGHAT and CDR2 is FQNNGV. V lost 1 base to trimming and J lost 5 bases, with 14 bases between them. CDR3: CASSLARIGGYGYTF. The CDR3 DNA sequence: TGTGCCAGCAGCTTAGCTCGAATAGGCGGTTATGGCTACACCTTC.

The chain couples TRBV4-2 to TRBJ1-5; 9 positions match TRBD1. Germline V gene sequence: CDR1 LGHNA, CDR2 YNFKEQ. The length of the CDR3 is 15 residues. V shed 0 bases and J 5 bases; nucleotides not matched to a gene: 2. The chain's CDR3 is CASSQDGQGYQPQHF. The CDR3 DNA reads TGTGCCAGCAGCCAAGATGGACAGGGGTATCAGCCCCAGCATTTT.

V and J are TRBV10-3 and TRBJ1-6, with TRBD1 identical over 11 bases. J gave up 9 bases and V 10 bases, and 5 bases lay outside the gene matches. This CDR3 is 13 amino acids long. Germline CDR1 reads ENHRY; CDR2 reads SYGVKD. CDR3 sequence reads: CATGTGGGSPLHF. The CDR3 nucleotides read TGTGCCACCGGGACAGGGGGTGGTTCACCCCTCCACTTT.

The chain recombines TRBV7-9 with TRBJ1-1; D is perhaps TRBD1 (6 bases). With 5 bases removed from V and 0 bases from J, the gap between germline ends came to 16 bases. This CDR3 comprises 16 residues. Germline CDR1 SEHNR, CDR2 FQNEAQ (reference sequence). The CDR3 DNA reads as TGTGCCAGCAGCACAAAGGGGGGATTCATGAACACTGAAGCTTTCTTT. This translates into CASSTKGGFMNTEAFF.

CDR3 sequence reads: CASSLGGLGGQQASGNTIYF. In nucleotides, the CDR3 is TGCGCCAGCAGCTTGGGAGGACTGGGGGGACAGCAGGCCTCTGGAAACACCATATATTTT. The chain carries TRBV5-1 and TRBJ1-3, with TRBD1 matching 7 bases. V dropped 0 bases and J dropped 0; count of bases not matched to a gene: 15. CDR3 length equals 20 residues. Germline V gene data show CDR1 as SGHRS and CDR2 as YFSETQ.

J is TRBJ2-1 and V is TRBV10-3; tentatively, D is TRBD2 (6 bases). Trimming left V 5 bases short and J 3 bases short, with 14 bases between. CDR1 and CDR2 (germline): ENHRY, SYGVKD. This CDR3 contains 15 residues. The CDR3 here is CAISSPGGDYNEQFF. As DNA, the CDR3 is TGTGCCATCAGTTCCCCGGGCGGGGACTACAATGAGCAGTTCTTC.